What follows is one T cell receptor (beta chain) and its context. As yet, its antigen is unknown. This sample is drawn from a study of identifying expanded T cells in peripheral blood. Overall study results and limits: Differentially abundant clones: 0.95 to 1.5 between replicates, 16.4 at around 15 days, approximately 18 at four. Clone count variance between roughly 2-week samples rose with total template count.

Data came from immunoSEQ multiplex PCR; TCRdb stores just in-frame clones and leaves some out. The table shows 84,000 or so clones, with approximately 91% occurring only once. Germline V gene sequence: CDR1 SGHVS, CDR2 FQNEAQ. The CDR3 extends over 14 amino acids. The V segment lost 5 bases and the J segment 6 bases; nucleotides outside the gene matches: 8. Collection occurred without any documented infections or immune events in donors. The sequencing input was blood. This chain joins TRBV7-8 and TRBJ2-7, with TRBD1 matching over 9 bases. The TCR comes from a person aged 18 to 75 in good health. CDR3 sequence: CASSPRTGELEQYF. Written as DNA, the CDR3 is TGTGCCAGCAGCCCACGGACAGGGGAACTCGAGCAGTACTTC.